The 28 T cell receptor beta chains given below trace back to one sample, sequenced in a study of response to subunit inactivated influenza vaccine. One entry per CDR3 protein results from TCRdb running MiXCR on the RT-PCR reads. This table has about 570,000 distinct CDR3 sequences, roughly 12% appearing once. Separately, the same data were catalogued under a study of T cells expressing NK-cell markers. That paper adds: Template switching by 5'RACE with UMIs generated the TCR beta cDNA.

This specimen consisted of PBMCs from blood, obtained on the day of vaccination. These receptors all come from a man in his forties or fifties who received an inactivated influenza vaccine.

This clonotype came up a few times. This chain connects TRBV14 to TRBJ2-3, with 7 bases lining up with TRBD2. Germline V lookup: CDR1 SGHDN, CDR2 FVKESK. Trimming cost V 4 bases and J 0 bases; bases outside gene matches: 4. CDR3 length equals 15 residues. The CDR3 sequence is CASSLWEGSTDTQYF. The DNA for the CDR3 is TGTGCCAGCAGCCTATGGGAGGGAAGCACAGATACGCAGTATTTT.

The chain recombines TRBV6-1 with TRBJ1-4, with D unclear. Per the germline V gene, CDR1 is MNHNS and CDR2 is SASEGT. Trimming took 6 bases from V and 2 from J, leaving 7 bases between them. This CDR3 has 13 residues. Here the CDR3 reads CASRGGTNEKLFF. CDR3 bases: TGTGCCAGCAGGGGAGGGACTAATGAAAAACTGTTTTTT.

This clonotype appeared a single time. The chain links TRBV3-1 to TRBJ2-1; 12 positions match TRBD2. After removal of 4 bases from V and 7 bases from J, the junction contained 11 bases not matched to a gene. Germline assignment: CDR1 LGHDT and CDR2 YNNKEL (reference sequence). The CDR3 is 17 residues long. The CDR3 DNA reads as TGTGCCAGCAGCCTGTGGACTAGCGGGACCACCGATAATGAGCAGTTCTTC. Translated, it gives CASSLWTSGTTDNEQFF.

This clonotype has a handful of counts. The V and J genes are TRBV6-2 or TRBV6-3 and TRBJ1-5; D perhaps matches TRBD1 (6 bases). Germline V gene data show CDR1 as MNHEY and CDR2 as SVGEGT. This CDR3 is built from 17 residues. Between the trimmed V and J ends, which lost 4 bases and 0 bases, there was a span of 16 bases. The CDR3: CASSSTGFVYSNQPQHF. The CDR3 nucleotides read TGTGCCAGCAGTTCAACAGGGTTTGTTTATAGCAATCAGCCCCAGCATTTT.

V is TRBV18 and J is TRBJ1-3; D unclear. V lost 0 bases to trimming and J lost 5 bases, with 11 bases between them. The CDR3 contains 15 residues. Germline-derived CDR1 and CDR2 are KGHSH and LQKENI. CDR3 loop: CASSPPGGSRNTIYF. The DNA for the CDR3 is TGTGCCAGCTCACCACCGGGCGGGTCGAGAAACACCATATATTTT.

The genes are TRBV4-2 and TRBJ2-7; 9 bases fit TRBD2. Per the germline V gene, CDR1 is LGHNA and CDR2 is YNFKEQ. Trimming at V came to 0 bases and at J to 1 base, leaving 10 bases not matched to a gene. The CDR3 is 18 amino acids. The CDR3 here is CASSQDGSGREGSYEQYF. The CDR3 DNA is TGTGCCAGCAGCCAAGATGGCTCGGGGCGGGAGGGATCCTACGAGCAGTACTTC.

V and J are TRBV7-9 and TRBJ1-4; TRBD1 matches at 7 bases. The V and J ends lost 5 bases and 10 bases, in that order; junction bases with no gene match: 10. The CDR3 totals 14 residues. Germline V gives CDR1 SEHNR, CDR2 FQNEAQ (reference sequence). CDR3 sequence reads: CASSQGGLRGKLFF. The DNA for the CDR3 is TGTGCCAGCAGCCAGGGGGGCCTTCGAGGAAAACTGTTTTTT.

This clonotype has more than one count but fewer than ten. The rearrangement uses TRBV27 and TRBJ2-3; 13 positions agree with TRBD2. Germline loops: CDR1 MNHEY, CDR2 SMNVEV (reference sequence). V shed 6 bases, J shed 2 bases, and the junction held 14 bases outside the gene matches. The CDR3 is 19 amino acids. In DNA, the CDR3 is TGTGCCAGCAGCCACCTCGGGACTAGCGGGATCAAACCCACAGATACGCAGTATTTT. As protein: CASSHLGTSGIKPTDTQYF.

The sample holds many counts of this clonotype. The rearrangement links TRBV12-3 or TRBV12-4 to TRBJ2-3, with 9 nucleotides matching TRBD2. V was clipped by 1 base and J by 0 bases; unmatched bases: 2. The length of the CDR3 is 16 residues. CDR3 DNA: TGTGCCAGCAGTTTAGGACTAGCGGCTAGCACAGATACGCAGTATTTT. Translated: CASSLGLAASTDTQYF.

This clonotype was seen only a few times. J is TRBJ2-1 and V is TRBV6-1; D possibly matches TRBD1 or TRBD2 (7 bases each). Trimming stripped 3 bases from V and 8 bases from J, with 17 bases between. Germline V gene sequence: CDR1 MNHNS, CDR2 SASEGT. The CDR3 is 15 residues long. The CDR3 spells CASSDQGEGPYEQFF. The CDR3 coding sequence is TGTGCCAGCAGTGACCAGGGGGAGGGCCCCTATGAGCAGTTCTTC.

This clonotype was counted between two and nine times. The V and J genes are TRBV2 and TRBJ2-4, with D unclear. Germline V lookup: CDR1 SNHLY, CDR2 FYNNEI. The CDR3 contains 16 residues. V lost 2 bases, J lost 0 bases, and 11 bases lay in between. The CDR3 nucleotides are TGTGCCAGCAGTGAATGGTCGACCACAGCCAAAAACATTCAGTACTTC. It codes for CASSEWSTTAKNIQYF.

V usage is TRBV6-1 and J usage is TRBJ1-1; maybe TRBD1 (6 bases). Germline V gene lookup returns CDR1 MNHNS and CDR2 SASEGT. The length of the CDR3 is 14 residues. V was pared by 8 bases and J by 2 bases, with 15 bases between. CDR3 DNA sequence: TGTGCCAGCCGAGCTGGGGGCGGAAACACTGAAGCTTTCTTT. This sequence encodes CASRAGGGNTEAFF.

This clonotype occurred a few times. V and J are TRBV2 and TRBJ2-3; D perhaps matches TRBD2 (6 bases). This CDR3 comprises 14 residues. V was shortened by 7 bases and J by 6 bases, with 17 bases between the two germline ends. Per the germline V gene, CDR1 is SNHLY and CDR2 is FYNNEI. Here the CDR3 reads CASIGGHTGDTQYF. The CDR3 DNA is TGTGCCAGCATCGGAGGGCACACCGGGGATACGCAGTATTTT.

The chain uses TRBV6-4 and TRBJ1-2, with 9 bases identical to TRBD1. Germline V gene data show CDR1 as MRHNA and CDR2 as SNTAGT. Trimming at V came to 7 bases and at J to 0 bases, leaving 12 bases not matched to a gene. The CDR3 consists of 17 residues. The CDR3 bases are TGTGCCAGCACTACACTCCGGGACAGGGAAGCTAACTATGGCTACACCTTC. The encoded protein is CASTTLRDREANYGYTF.

J is TRBJ2-5 and V is TRBV4-3; D is unresolved. The CDR3 contains 13 residues. Trimming removed 1 base at V and 5 bases at J, with 8 bases between. From germline, CDR1 is LGHNA and CDR2 YSLEER. The CDR3 bases are TGCGCCAGCAGCCAAGCCTTGTTCGAGACCCAGTACTTC. It codes for CASSQALFETQYF.

The V call is TRBV28, the J call TRBJ1-4; no firm D call. V was trimmed by 2 bases and J by 1 base, leaving 11 bases between them. The length of the CDR3 is 16 residues. Germline-derived CDR1 and CDR2 are MDHEN and SYDVKM. The CDR3 DNA is TGTGCCAGCAGTTTACTACGGGAAGAAACTAATGAAAAACTGTTTTTT. This codes for CASSLLREETNEKLFF.

This clonotype was observed a handful of times. The rearrangement links TRBV20-1 to TRBJ2-7; 10 bases fit TRBD2. Germline CDR1 DFQATT, CDR2 SNEGSKA (reference sequence). J lost 2 bases, V lost 1 base, and 2 bases had no gene match. The CDR3 runs to 14 residues. The CDR3: CSARVAGGPYEQYF. In nucleotides, the CDR3 is TGCAGTGCTAGAGTAGCGGGAGGCCCCTACGAGCAGTACTTC.

As for this clonotype: One end of the junction varies from germline; a read error may be responsible. The V and J genes are TRBV5-1 and TRBJ2-2; D tentatively fits TRBD1 or TRBD2 (5 bases each). The germline V gene has CDR1 SGHRS and CDR2 YFSETQ. The CDR3 totals 14 residues. DNA for the CDR3: TGTGCCAGCAGCAGGGACGGGAACACCGGGGAGCTGTTTTTT. Its translation: CASSRDGNTGELFF.

CDR3 sequence: CASSFLAGVDLAQYF. CDR3 DNA: TGTGCCAGCAGTTTCCTAGCGGGAGTTGATTTGGCGCAGTATTTT. The chain carries TRBV28 and TRBJ2-3; 10 bases agree with TRBD2. V gave up 3 bases and J gave up 10 bases; unmatched junction bases: 10. The germline CDR1 and CDR2 sequences are MDHEN and SYDVKM. This CDR3 has 15 amino acids.

This clonotype has just a few counts. This chain links TRBV4-1 with TRBJ2-1; TRBD2 agrees at 10 bases. Trimming at V came to 0 bases and at J to 15 bases, leaving 8 bases not matched to a gene. CDR3 length: 14 residues. Germline V lookup: CDR1 MGHRA, CDR2 YSYEKL. In DNA, the CDR3 is TGCGCCAGCAGCCAAGATTCCAGCGGGGGGGCCGCGTTCTTC. Amino acid sequence: CASSQDSSGGAAFF.

This clonotype was detected many times. CDR3 nucleotides: TGTGCCAGCAGTTTAGACACCGTCAGCGAGCAGTACTTC. Amino acid sequence: CASSLDTVSEQYF. The chain employs TRBV27 and TRBJ2-7, with D hard to call. V lost 2 bases to trimming and J lost 6 bases, with 11 bases between them. This CDR3 is 13 amino acids long. CDR1 MNHEY and CDR2 SMNVEV come from the germline V gene (reference sequence).

This clonotype was counted between two and nine times. The chain uses TRBV9 and TRBJ2-1, with 9 bases matching TRBD2. Unmatched junction bases numbered 11, after V lost 1 base and J lost 9 bases. The CDR3 has 16 amino acids. Germline V gene lookup returns CDR1 SGDLS and CDR2 YYNGEE. CDR3 region: CASSVSSGSLGTEQFF. The CDR3 region has the DNA TGTGCCAGCAGCGTAAGTAGCGGGAGCCTCGGGACTGAGCAGTTCTTC.

In its sample, this clonotype was seen a few times. This chain connects TRBV12-3 or TRBV12-4 to TRBJ2-3; perhaps TRBD2 as D (5 bases). V lost 5 bases, J lost 0 bases, and 18 bases lay in between. This CDR3 is built from 17 residues. The CDR3, as DNA: TGTGCCAGCAGTCACTTACTAGACCGCACTAGCACAGATACGCAGTATTTT. Protein product: CASSHLLDRTSTDTQYF.

V and J are TRBV28 and TRBJ2-5; D gene ambiguous. Trimming removed 7 bases at V and 1 base at J, with 13 bases between. Germline V gene data show CDR1 as MDHEN and CDR2 as SYDVKM. CDR3 length: 14 residues. CDR3 DNA: TGTGCCAGCACCCTAGGGCAGCTCCAAGAGACCCAGTACTTC. Translated: CASTLGQLQETQYF.

This clonotype showed up just a few times. The chain joins TRBV10-3 to TRBJ2-3; D remains ambiguous. V shed 0 bases and J shed 0 bases, with 10 bases lying between them. Germline V lookup: CDR1 ENHRY, CDR2 SYGVKD. This CDR3 is built from 16 residues. CDR3 in DNA: TGTGCCATCAGTGAGTCGATGGGTGATAGCACAGATACGCAGTATTTT. Translated, it gives CAISESMGDSTDTQYF.

This clonotype appeared a few times. The chain has TRBV12-3 or TRBV12-4 and TRBJ2-1, with a possible D match to TRBD2 (5 bases). V was trimmed by 3 bases and J by 3 bases, leaving 15 bases between them. This CDR3 spans 16 amino acids. The CDR3 reads CASSFQRAVVYNEQFF. CDR3 DNA sequence: TGTGCCAGCAGTTTCCAGAGGGCGGTCGTCTACAATGAGCAGTTCTTC.

This clonotype was detected only a few times. The CDR3 DNA is TGCGCCAGCAGCCCCGGTTGGGGTAATTCATACGAGCAGTACTTC. This translates into CASSPGWGNSYEQYF. This chain joins TRBV4-1 and TRBJ2-7; D gene ambiguous. Trimming took off 4 bases at V and 4 bases at J, with 17 bases between the two ends. CDR3 size: 15 residues. Germline V CDR1 and CDR2: MGHRA, YSYEKL.

The chain combines TRBV7-2 with TRBJ1-2; D uncertain. This CDR3 region has 12 residues. Trimming left V 3 bases short and J 7 bases short, with 9 bases between. Germline CDR1 reads SGHTA; CDR2 reads FQGNSA. The CDR3 coding sequence is TGTGCCAGCAGCTTGTCGCGGGTTGGCTACACCTTC. Protein product: CASSLSRVGYTF. Variable domain in full (rest from reference TRBV7-2 and TRBJ1-2): GAGVSQSPSNKVTEKGKDVELRCDPISGHTALYWYRQSLGQGLEFLIYFQGNSAPDKSGLPSDRFSAERTGGSVSTLTIQRTQQEDSAVYLCASSLSRVGYTFGSGTRLTVV.